A single sample is the source of the 13 T cell receptor beta chains below, sequenced in a study of identical twins. TCRdb reprocessed the 5' RACE reads via MiXCR and lists one record per CDR3 protein. The sample gives roughly 250,000 distinct CDR3 sequences, roughly 7.5% of which show up once; 5% to 6% is in the top ten. This sample also belongs to another study, concerning yellow fever vaccine responses in identical twins.

Sequenced sample: CD8+ T cells sorted from blood. The receptors were sampled from a woman aged 18-29 years in good health.

This clonotype has ten or more counts. The rearrangement links TRBV15 to TRBJ2-1; possible D gene TRBD1, 5 bases. This CDR3 is built from 17 residues. The V end was cut by 5 bases, the J end by 0 bases, with 17 bases between. Germline values: CDR1 LNHNV, CDR2 YYDKDF (reference sequence). The CDR3 DNA follows: TGTGCCACCAGCTTTCGAATACAGGTCAACTCCTACAATGAGCAGTTCTTC. This gives the protein CATSFRIQVNSYNEQFF.

V gene TRBV9 combines with J gene TRBJ1-1, with TRBD1 matching 7 bases. Per the germline V gene, CDR1 is SGDLS and CDR2 is YYNGEE. This CDR3 has 15 residues. The J segment lost 4 bases and the V segment lost 5 bases, leaving 11 bases of the junction unmatched. The CDR3 nucleotides read TGTGCCAGCAGGGATGTCGTGACAGGGCCCACTGAAGCTTTCTTT. Amino acid sequence: CASRDVVTGPTEAFF.

Many counts were recorded for this clonotype. The genes are TRBV29-1 and TRBJ2-1, with D possibly matching TRBD2 (5 bases). The ends were cut back, 3 bases at V and 8 bases at J, with 11 bases in the middle. This CDR3 has 12 residues. The germline CDR1 and CDR2 sequences are SQVTM and ANQGSEA. The CDR3 loop is CSVDEGTDEQFF. The CDR3 coding sequence is TGCAGCGTTGATGAGGGAACGGATGAGCAGTTCTTC.

This chain links TRBV5-1 with TRBJ2-2, with TRBD2 matching 9 bases. The CDR3 consists of 15 residues. Unmatched junction bases numbered 5, after V lost 4 bases and J lost 4 bases. CDR1 is SGHRS and CDR2 is YFSETQ in the germline V gene. The CDR3 region has the DNA TGCGCCAGCAGCCACGGGACTAGCAGCACCGGGGAGCTGTTTTTT. Residues: CASSHGTSSTGELFF.

This clonotype showed up many times. The J gene is TRBJ1-2, the V gene TRBV4-1; D perhaps matches TRBD1 (5 bases). Germline CDR1 MGHRA, CDR2 YSYEKL. The CDR3 contains 15 residues. The V end was cut by 0 bases, the J end by 2 bases, with 10 bases between. The CDR3, as DNA: TGCGCCAGCAGCCAAGAGGTCGGGGGGAACTATGGCTACACCTTC. It encodes CASSQEVGGNYGYTF.

The chain links TRBV20-1 to TRBJ2-2; 7 bases are a match to TRBD2. Germline V gene sequence: CDR1 DFQATT, CDR2 SNEGSKA (reference sequence). The CDR3 runs 14 residues. J gave up 4 bases and V 4 bases, and 6 bases lay outside the gene matches. The CDR3 DNA reads as TGCAGTGCTAAGGGGAGGGGCAGCACCGGGGAGCTGTTTTTT. This gives the protein CSAKGRGSTGELFF.

V and J are TRBV3-1 and TRBJ2-3; 8 nucleotides agree with TRBD2. Germline CDR1 is LGHDT and CDR2 is YNNKEL (reference sequence). The CDR3 has 15 residues. J was trimmed by 6 bases and V by 4 bases; bases with no gene match: 9. The CDR3 DNA is TGTGCCAGCAGCCTCACAGCGGGGGCCGGGGATACGCAGTATTTT. Its protein product is CASSLTAGAGDTQYF.

This clonotype was detected ten times or more. This chain connects TRBV12-3 or TRBV12-4 to TRBJ1-4; D possibly corresponds to TRBD1 (6 bases). This CDR3 has 16 residues. The V gene lost 5 bases and the J gene lost 3 bases, with 16 bases spanning the gap. The CDR3 region has the DNA TGTGCCAGCAGTGGGAAACGGGGGGCTCCTAATGAAAAACTGTTTTTT. Encoded protein: CASSGKRGAPNEKLFF.

A few counts support this clonotype. V is TRBV2 and J is TRBJ2-2; D might be TRBD1 (5 bases). Germline CDR1 and CDR2: SNHLY and FYNNEI. This CDR3 contains 15 residues. Deletions cut 1 base from V and 0 bases from J, with 6 bases between. Here the CDR3 reads CASSEGGPNTGELFF. The CDR3 DNA is TGTGCCAGCAGTGAAGGGGGCCCGAACACCGGGGAGCTGTTTTTT.

In its sample, this clonotype was seen a few times. The genes are TRBV20-1 and TRBJ2-3; D tentatively reads TRBD1 or TRBD2 (5 bases each). The V gene lost 0 bases and the J gene lost 5 bases, with 9 bases spanning the gap. This CDR3 is 13 amino acids long. The germline CDR1 and CDR2 sequences are DFQATT and SNEGSKA (reference sequence). CDR3 nucleotides: TGCAGTGCTAGAGAGGGACCCAGAGATACGCAGTATTTT. Translating gives CSAREGPRDTQYF.

The sample holds many counts of this clonotype. The genes are TRBV29-1 and TRBJ1-2, with D tentatively TRBD1 (5 bases). Deletions cut 6 bases from V and 4 bases from J, with 21 bases between. The V gene's germline CDR1 is SQVTM and CDR2 ANQGSEA. This CDR3 contains 15 residues. CDR3 amino acids: CSVAAPTGNGYGYTF. As DNA, the CDR3 is TGCAGCGTCGCAGCGCCAACAGGAAACGGCTATGGCTACACCTTC. Based on the CDR3 plus reference TRBV29-1 and TRBJ1-2, the full variable domain is SAVISQKPSRDICQRGTSLTIQCQVDSQVTMMFWYRQQPGQSLTLIATANQGSEATYESGFVIDKFPISRPNLTFSTLTVSNMSPEDSSIYLCSVAAPTGNGYGYTFGSGTRLTVV.

This clonotype was picked up a small number of times. The genes are TRBV6-7 and TRBJ2-5; possibly TRBD2 for D (6 bases). TRBV6-7 is given ORF status, its function remaining uncertain. V was clipped by 11 bases and J by 2 bases, with 21 bases between them. This CDR3 is built from 15 residues. DNA of the CDR3: TGTGCCCCACCCCTAAGTGCTAGCGCACAAGAGACCCAGTACTTC. Protein product: CAPPLSASAQETQYF.

The CDR3 here is CATKPLAFNSYEQYF. The CDR3 DNA sequence: TGTGCCACCAAACCCCTAGCGTTCAACTCCTACGAGCAGTACTTC. The chain has TRBV28 and TRBJ2-7; TRBD2 is a possible D gene (6 bases). CDR1 MDHEN and CDR2 SYDVKM come from the germline V gene. The CDR3 covers 15 residues. Trimming shortened V by 10 bases and J by 0 bases, and 19 bases separated the two germline ends. Variable domain in full (rest from reference TRBV28 and TRBJ2-7): DVKVTQSSRYLVKRTGEKVFLECVQDMDHENMFWYRQDPGLGLRLIYFSYDVKMKEKGDIPEGYSVSREKKERFSLILESASTNQTSMYLCATKPLAFNSYEQYFGPGTRLTVT.